This TCR beta chain was sequenced in a study of blood T cell repertoires in COVID-19. In the original processing: Nucleated cell counts were estimated from reference gene primer amplification. TCRdb's copy holds only in-frame clones and misses some; the assay was immunoSEQ multiplex PCR. Clone size and the V and J calls come from that table; the DNA yielded D and trimming. The data contain roughly 43,000 clones, about 90% of them singletons. The sample taken for sequencing was peripheral blood. This sequence originates from a human donor in a cohort sampled during active COVID-19.

CDR3 in DNA: TGTGCCAGCAGTCTCGCTAGCGAATCCTACAATGAGCAGTTCTTC. Translated, it gives CASSLASESYNEQFF. The rearrangement uses TRBV2 and TRBJ2-1; a weak D match, TRBD2 (6 bases). Trimming shortened V by 5 bases and J by 1 base, and 12 bases separated the two germline ends. Looked up from germline, CDR1 is SNHLY and CDR2 is FYNNEI. This CDR3 is 15 amino acids long.